The 12 T cell receptor beta chains below all came from one sample that was sequenced in a study of cytomegalovirus exposure and HLA in healthy donors. In the PCR, 60 Vbeta and 13 Jbeta primers were used. Clones were read by immunoSEQ multiplex PCR, and TCRdb kept only the in-frame ones, dropping some. Of some 200,000 clones detected, 85% to 90% appear once; the ten largest clones hold about 1%. The sequencing sample was made of PBMCs. Receptor source: a woman aged 18-29 years in good health and CMV-seronegative.

The V call is TRBV30, the J call TRBJ2-3, with a possible D match to TRBD2 (6 bases). The germline CDR1 and CDR2 sequences are GTSNPN and SVGIG (reference sequence). CDR3 length equals 13 residues. V dropped 3 bases and J dropped 3 bases, with 10 bases sitting between them. In DNA form, the CDR3 reads TGTGCCTGGAGCTATCGGGAGACAGATACGCAGTATTTT. Translated, it gives CAWSYRETDTQYF.

The J gene is TRBJ1-1, the V gene TRBV5-1; 7 bases are shared with TRBD1. Germline loops: CDR1 SGHRS, CDR2 YFSETQ. V shed 4 bases, J shed 0 bases, and the junction held 3 bases outside the gene matches. The CDR3 has 14 amino acids. The CDR3 loop is CASSVTGMNTEAFF. DNA for the CDR3: TGCGCCAGCAGCGTGACAGGGATGAACACTGAAGCTTTCTTT. The full variable domain, rest sourced from reference TRBV5-1 and TRBJ1-1, is KAGVTQTPRYLIKTRGQQVTLSCSPISGHRSVSWYQQTPGQGLQFLFEYFSETQRNKGNFPGRFSGRQFSNSRSEMNVSTLELGDSALYLCASSVTGMNTEAFFGQGTRLTVV.

The sample holds a few counts of this clone. The gene calls are TRBV2 and TRBJ1-1, with 8 bases that match TRBD1. The trim removed 8 bases at V and 4 bases at J, leaving 9 bases unmatched. Germline-derived CDR1 and CDR2 are SNHLY and FYNNEI. This CDR3 contains 14 residues. The CDR3 DNA sequence: TGTGCCAGCGAGTCGGACAGGGTTGGCACTGAAGCTTTCTTT. Amino acids: CASESDRVGTEAFF.

The chain couples TRBV10-2 to TRBJ2-2, with 8 bases matching TRBD1. This CDR3 is built from 17 residues. V shed 6 bases and J 2 bases; nucleotides not matched to a gene: 11. Germline CDR1 reads WSHSY; CDR2 reads SAAADI. CDR3 residues: CASSEDRALTNTGELFF. In DNA, the CDR3 is TGCGCCAGCAGCGAGGACAGGGCCCTAACTAACACCGGGGAGCTGTTTTTT.

The chain couples TRBV11-3 to TRBJ2-1; D gene uncertain. Trimming removed 3 bases at V and 4 bases at J, with 7 bases between. This CDR3 is 13 amino acids long. Germline-derived CDR1 and CDR2 are SGHNT and YENEEA. Here the CDR3 DNA reads TGTGCCAGCAGCTTGCGGAATTACAATGAGCAGTTCTTC. Protein product: CASSLRNYNEQFF.

This sequence joins TRBV4-2 and TRBJ2-1, with 7 bases identical to TRBD2. Germline loops: CDR1 LGHNA, CDR2 YNFKEQ. The junction had 9 bases not matched to a gene; V was cut back by 0 bases and J by 4 bases. This CDR3 spans 17 amino acids. As DNA, the CDR3 is TGTGCCAGCAGCCAAGACGGGACTACGACACTTTACAATGAGCAGTTCTTC. Encoded protein: CASSQDGTTTLYNEQFF.

The chain couples TRBV9 to TRBJ2-3; TRBD2 aligns across 10 bases. CDR3 length: 15 residues. CDR1 and CDR2 (germline): SGDLS, YYNGEE. With V trimmed by 3 bases and J by 4 bases, 5 bases remained unmatched. The CDR3 reads CASSGSGGVSDTQYF. The CDR3 DNA is TGTGCCAGCAGCGGGAGCGGGGGGGTTTCAGATACGCAGTATTTT. The full variable domain, rest sourced from reference TRBV9 and TRBJ2-3, is DSGVTQTPKHLITATGQRVTLRCSPRSGDLSVYWYQQSLDQGLQFLIQYYNGEERAKGNILERFSAQQFPDLHSELNLSSLELGDSALYFCASSGSGGVSDTQYFGPGTRLTVL.

This chain joins TRBV6-6 and TRBJ1-4; D possibly corresponds to TRBD1 (5 bases). Germline CDR1 and CDR2: MNHNY and SVGAGI (reference sequence). V lost 4 bases and J lost 7, with 13 bases in between. This CDR3 has 14 residues. The CDR3: CASSFRDLAEKLFF. Here the CDR3 DNA reads TGTGCCAGCAGTTTCAGGGATCTTGCTGAAAAACTGTTTTTT.

The chain combines TRBV19 with TRBJ2-1, with a weak D call TRBD2 (7 bases). Germline V lookup: CDR1 LNHDA, CDR2 SQIVND (reference sequence). V was cut by 8 bases and J by 5 bases, with 16 bases left in between. The CDR3 has 14 residues. The CDR3 protein is CASLAGGPHNEQFF. The DNA for the CDR3 is TGTGCCAGTCTGGCCGGGGGGCCCCACAATGAGCAGTTCTTC.

The chain carries TRBV19 and TRBJ2-3; D not certain. The germline V gene encodes CDR1 LNHDA and CDR2 SQIVND (reference sequence). This CDR3 is built from 16 residues. V shed 3 bases and J shed 10 bases, with 23 bases lying between them. CDR3 coding DNA: TGTGCCAGTAGTATTAAGGCCAGGCTGAACGTTGGTGCGCAGTATTTT. Protein sequence: CASSIKARLNVGAQYF.

This clone was detected only a few times. The chain is built from TRBV29-1 and TRBJ2-5; no definite D call. Germline CDR1 reads SQVTM; CDR2 reads ANQGSEA. The CDR3 extends over 10 amino acids. V lost 5 bases and J lost 4, with 5 bases in between. Here the CDR3 reads CSVLGETQYF. CDR3 in DNA: TGCAGCGTTCTCGGAGAGACCCAGTACTTC. Drawing the rest from reference TRBV29-1 and TRBJ2-5, the complete variable domain is SAVISQKPSRDICQRGTSLTIQCQVDSQVTMMFWYRQQPGQSLTLIATANQGSEATYESGFVIDKFPISRPNLTFSTLTVSNMSPEDSSIYLCSVLGETQYFGPGTRLLVL.

The V call is TRBV7-2, the J call TRBJ1-1; 7 bases are shared with TRBD1. J lost 1 base, V lost 3 bases, and 5 bases had no gene match. Germline V lookup: CDR1 SGHTA, CDR2 FQGNSA. This CDR3 has 15 residues. The CDR3 sequence is CASSFRGQSNTEAFF. In DNA, the CDR3 is TGTGCCAGCAGCTTCAGGGGACAGTCGAACACTGAAGCTTTCTTT.